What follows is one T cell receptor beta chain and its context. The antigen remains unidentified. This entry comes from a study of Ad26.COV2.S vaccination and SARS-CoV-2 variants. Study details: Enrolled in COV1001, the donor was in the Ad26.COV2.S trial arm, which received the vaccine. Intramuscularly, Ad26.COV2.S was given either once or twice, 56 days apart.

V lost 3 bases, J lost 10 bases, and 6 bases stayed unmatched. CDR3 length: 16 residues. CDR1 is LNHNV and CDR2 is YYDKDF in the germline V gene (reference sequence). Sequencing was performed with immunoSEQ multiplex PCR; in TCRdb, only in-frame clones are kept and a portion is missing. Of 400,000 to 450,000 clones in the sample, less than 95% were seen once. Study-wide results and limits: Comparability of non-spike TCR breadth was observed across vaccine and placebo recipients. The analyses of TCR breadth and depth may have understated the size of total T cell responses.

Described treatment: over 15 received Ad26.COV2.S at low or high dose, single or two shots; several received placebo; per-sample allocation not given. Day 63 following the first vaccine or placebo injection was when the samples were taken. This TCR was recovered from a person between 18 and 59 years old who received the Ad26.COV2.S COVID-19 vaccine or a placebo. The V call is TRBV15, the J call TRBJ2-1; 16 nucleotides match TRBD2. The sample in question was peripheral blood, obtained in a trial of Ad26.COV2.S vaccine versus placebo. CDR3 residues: CATSRGTSGRAREQFF. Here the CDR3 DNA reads TGTGCCACCAGCAGGGGGACTAGCGGGAGGGCTCGGGAGCAGTTCTTC.